The sequence of this TCR beta chain was determined in a study of blood T cells in healthy people across ages. Alongside a J-beta primer mix, a sample-barcoded 5' primer served in a second PCR lasting about 7 to 12 cycles. Every single cDNA molecule received a tag from a template-switch adaptor with 12 random nucleotides. In TCRdb, the 5' RACE reads were re-called with MiXCR into one record per CDR3 protein. Found here are fewer than 800,000 distinct CDR3 sequences, less than 40% of them singletons; the top ten hold approximately 15%. The CDR3 is 17 amino acids. Germline-derived CDR1 and CDR2 are MNHEY and SMNVEV (reference sequence). V lost 4 bases, J lost 5 bases, and 23 bases lay in between. Isolation per sample recovered at least 6 million PBMCs. Study results and caveats: Donor CMV infection status was unknown, possibly confounding age-related changes in expanded clonotypes. Long-lived donors had more naive CD4+ cells and higher diversity than aged donors.

Concerning this clonotype itself: Its cognate antigen is unknown.

The chain couples TRBV27 to TRBJ1-1; D gene unclear. The clonotype comes from a woman of 80 years or more in good health. The sample taken for sequencing was blood. The CDR3 DNA is TGTGCCAGCAGTTCTCGCCCCGATAGAGCCCGGGGTACTGAAGCTTTCTTT. Amino acids: CASSSRPDRARGTEAFF.